The 15 T cell receptor beta chains below come from one sample, sequenced in a study of early T cells in non-severe SARS-CoV-2 infection. TCRdb processed the 5' RACE reads anew with MiXCR; each CDR3 protein has one entry. The table lists roughly 48,000 distinct CDR3 sequences, about 4.6% of them singletons. The sequencing sample was made of whole blood. All receptors derive from an adult who was a healthcare worker with PCR-confirmed SARS-CoV-2 infection or an uninfected control (not recorded which).

In this sample, this clonotype turned up a few times. This sequence joins TRBV7-9 and TRBJ2-2; 7 bases line up with TRBD2. The ends lost 6 bases at V and 10 bases at J; junction bases unmatched: 5. Germline CDR1 SEHNR, CDR2 FQNEAQ (reference sequence). The length of the CDR3 is 12 residues. The CDR3, as DNA: TGTGCCAGCAGTCGGACTAGTGCGGAGCTGTTTTTT. Protein sequence: CASSRTSAELFF.

This clonotype was observed many times. The chain couples TRBV24-1 to TRBJ2-5; 8 bases map to TRBD1. There are 16 residues in the CDR3. From germline, CDR1 is KGHDR and CDR2 SFDVKD. The trim removed 4 bases at V and 2 bases at J, leaving 8 bases unmatched. CDR3 sequence: CATSEGQGTIQETQYF. The CDR3 coding sequence is TGTGCCACCAGTGAAGGACAGGGCACCATTCAAGAGACCCAGTACTTC.

The CDR3 region is CATSETGYEQYF. The CDR3, as DNA: TGTGCCACCAGTGAGACAGGGTACGAGCAGTACTTC. The V call is TRBV24-1, the J call TRBJ2-7; 7 positions agree with TRBD1. The V and J ends lost 4 bases and 4 bases, in that order; junction bases with no gene match: 0. The CDR3 has 12 amino acids. Germline values: CDR1 KGHDR, CDR2 SFDVKD.

In its sample, this clonotype was seen a few times. The rearrangement joins TRBV6-6 to TRBJ2-7; maybe TRBD1 (6 bases). Trimming took 6 bases from V and 1 from J, leaving 16 bases between them. Germline loops: CDR1 MNHNY, CDR2 SVGAGI (reference sequence). The CDR3 is made up of 15 amino acids. CDR3 region: CASSPGAGVSYEQYF. The DNA for the CDR3 is TGTGCCAGCAGCCCAGGGGCCGGGGTTTCCTACGAGCAGTACTTC.

This clonotype was found a few times. This chain uses TRBV11-3 with TRBJ2-4, with D maybe TRBD2 (5 bases). CDR3 size: 13 residues. Per the germline V gene, CDR1 is SGHNT and CDR2 is YENEEA. V dropped 1 base and J dropped 11 bases, with 12 bases sitting between them. The CDR3 nucleotides are TGTGCCAGCAGCTTAGGCGAGGGTGCAGTTCAGTACTTC. Translation gives CASSLGEGAVQYF. The variable domain in full, with the rest retrieved from reference TRBV11-3 and TRBJ2-4, is EAGVVQSPRYKIIEKKQPVAFWCNPISGHNTLYWYLQNLGQGPELLIRYENEEAVDDSQLPKDRFSAERLKGVDSTLKIQPAELGDSAVYLCASSLGEGAVQYFGAGTRLSVL.

This chain joins TRBV2 and TRBJ2-3, with D unclear. The CDR3 totals 14 residues. Germline V CDR1 and CDR2: SNHLY, FYNNEI. Trimming took 7 bases from V and 4 from J, leaving 15 bases between them. The CDR3 DNA follows: TGTGCCAGCAAAGCTACCATCCTGTCAGATACGCAGTATTTT. Its translation is CASKATILSDTQYF.

This clonotype was counted at least ten times. The chain recombines TRBV19 with TRBJ2-7; TRBD1 aligns across 7 bases. CDR1 is LNHDA, CDR2 SQIVND, per germline (reference sequence). The J segment lost 3 bases and the V segment lost 9 bases, leaving 8 bases of the junction unmatched. This CDR3 is built from 13 residues. The CDR3 sequence: CASQPRDSYEQYF. DNA for the CDR3: TGTGCCAGCCAACCCAGGGACAGCTACGAGCAGTACTTC.

In its sample, this clonotype was seen many times. The gene calls are TRBV20-1 and TRBJ2-7, with unresolved D. Trimming shortened V by 0 bases and J by 7 bases, and 25 bases separated the two germline ends. Germline loops: CDR1 DFQATT, CDR2 SNEGSKA (reference sequence). The CDR3 is 17 residues long. In DNA, the CDR3 is TGCAGTGCTAGAGAGTTCCCTCTCATACGCCCGGGTCTGGAGCAGTACTTC. Its translation is CSAREFPLIRPGLEQYF.

This clonotype was seen at least ten times. The genes are TRBV4-2 and TRBJ2-1; TRBD2 aligns across 13 bases. The trim removed 0 bases at V and 0 bases at J, leaving 11 bases unmatched. This CDR3 spans 21 amino acids. CDR1 and CDR2 (germline): LGHNA, YNFKEQ. The CDR3 DNA reads as TGTGCCAGCAGCCAAGATGTGGGACTAGCGGGACGACCCAGCTCCTACAATGAGCAGTTCTTC. Translation: CASSQDVGLAGRPSSYNEQFF.

This clonotype was counted ten times or more. This chain uses TRBV20-1 with TRBJ2-3; 13 bases fit TRBD2. This CDR3 region has 20 residues. Germline V gene sequence: CDR1 DFQATT, CDR2 SNEGSKA (reference sequence). Trimming at V came to 5 bases and at J to 3 bases, leaving 20 bases not matched to a gene. The CDR3 loop reads CSADLPRGLAGAPGTDTQYF. Written as DNA, the CDR3 is TGCAGTGCTGATCTACCCAGAGGACTAGCGGGGGCCCCGGGTACAGATACGCAGTATTTT.

This clonotype was counted ten times or more. The chain uses TRBV5-1 and TRBJ2-5; 11 bases fit TRBD1. V trimming: 4 bases; J trimming: 3 bases; junction bases outside the gene matches: 2. Germline V CDR1 and CDR2: SGHRS, YFSETQ. The CDR3 sequence is 14 residues long. This chain's CDR3 is CASSRGQGEETQYF. The CDR3, as DNA: TGCGCCAGCAGCAGGGGACAGGGGGAAGAGACCCAGTACTTC.

This clonotype was recorded at least ten times. CDR3 protein: CASSQVGVTQYF. The CDR3 nucleotides read TGCGCCAGCAGCCAAGTAGGGGTTACGCAGTATTTT. This rearrangement joins TRBV4-1 to TRBJ2-3; TRBD1 might be the D (5 bases). Per germline, CDR1 MGHRA and CDR2 YSYEKL. The V end lost 1 base, the J end lost 8 bases, and 7 bases lay between the germline ends. The CDR3 is made up of 12 amino acids.

The CDR3 DNA reads as TGTGCCAGCAGCCGTAGCGGGAGAAACATTCAGTACTTC. Translating it yields CASSRSGRNIQYF. This chain connects TRBV3-1 to TRBJ2-4; TRBD2 matches at 9 bases. From germline, CDR1 is LGHDT and CDR2 YNNKEL (reference sequence). The CDR3 has 13 amino acids. V lost 4 bases to trimming and J lost 6 bases; unmatched junction nucleotides: 1.

This clonotype came up many times. The chain uses TRBV12-3 or TRBV12-4 and TRBJ2-7; 12 positions agree with TRBD2. Germline trimming cut 3 bases from V and 5 bases from J; bases unmatched to any gene: 8. This CDR3 is built from 16 residues. In DNA, the CDR3 is TGTGCCAGCAGTTTCCCAACGACTAGCGGGAGCCACGAGCAGTACTTC. It encodes CASSFPTTSGSHEQYF.

CDR3 DNA: TGTGCCAGCAGCTCCCCCAGACGGGGCAATGAAAAACTGTTTTTT. Its translation is CASSSPRRGNEKLFF. This rearrangement joins TRBV11-2 to TRBJ1-4; D is possibly TRBD1 (5 bases). CDR1 and CDR2 (germline): SGHAT, FQNNGV. The CDR3 is 15 residues long. The V end lost 4 bases, the J end lost 5 bases, and 14 bases lay between the germline ends.